This T cell receptor beta chain is drawn from a study of OX40 agonist ivuxolimab in advanced cancers. The overall study: Patients receiving dose escalation had hepatocellular carcinoma, melanoma, renal cell or head and neck cancer. Study conclusions and caveats: Clonal expansion was seen in CD4+ and CD8+ blood T cells by week 6 at 0.1 to 3.0 mg/kg.

Trimming at V came to 2 bases and at J to 0 bases, leaving 3 bases not matched to a gene. Germline CDR1 is SGDLS and CDR2 is YYNGEE. The CDR3 has 15 residues. Measured with immunoSEQ multiplex PCR; TCRdb has only the in-frame clones, and not every one. This table has roughly 70,000 clones, less than 85% appearing once. On this clone: Its antigen remains unknown.

Blood draws occurred at baseline, cycle 4 day 1, and cycle 7 day 1. This chain connects TRBV9 to TRBJ2-7; TRBD1 matches at 9 bases. The sample here was CD4+ or CD8+ T cells sorted from blood, taken in a trial of the OX40 agonist ivuxolimab. The TCR was taken from an adult with an advanced solid tumor such as melanoma, head and neck, liver or kidney cancer. The CDR3 spells CASSVGTGSSYEQYF. CDR3 nucleotides: TGTGCCAGCAGCGTCGGGACAGGGAGCTCCTACGAGCAGTACTTC.